The source of this T cell receptor (beta chain) is a study of blood T cell repertoires in COVID-19. This CDR3 is built from 13 residues. Trimming shortened V by 4 bases and J by 8 bases, and 11 bases separated the two germline ends. Germline V gene lookup returns CDR1 MGHRA and CDR2 YSYEKL. Original handling: Amplification with reference gene primers provided the estimates of nucleated cell counts. The data were produced by immunoSEQ multiplex PCR, yet TCRdb's version contains in-frame clones alone and is incomplete. D and trimming were read from the DNA, whereas the V and J calls and clone size are those reported in that table. The profile covers 150,000 to 200,000 clones, with roughly 84% appearing a single time and approximately 5.3% taken by the ten largest. Participants were aged about 18 to 90 years, lived in over 20 US areas, and enrolled virtually.

The chain has TRBV4-1 and TRBJ1-4; no clear D gene. Sequencing input: PBMCs or T cells enriched from blood (not recorded which). The TCR was taken from a man in his 70s who had been exposed to COVID-19. CDR3 sequence: CASSRPGKEKLFF. For the CDR3, the DNA is TGCGCCAGCAGCCGCCCGGGGAAAGAAAAACTGTTTTTT.